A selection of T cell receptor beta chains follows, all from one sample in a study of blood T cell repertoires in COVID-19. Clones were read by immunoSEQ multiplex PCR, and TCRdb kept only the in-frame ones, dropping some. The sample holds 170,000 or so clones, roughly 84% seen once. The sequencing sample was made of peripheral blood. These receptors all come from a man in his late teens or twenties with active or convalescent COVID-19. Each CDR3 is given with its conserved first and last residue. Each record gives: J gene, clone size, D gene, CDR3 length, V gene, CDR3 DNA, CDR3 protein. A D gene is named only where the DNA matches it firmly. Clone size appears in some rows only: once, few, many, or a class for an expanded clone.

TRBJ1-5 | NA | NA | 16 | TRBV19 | TGTGCCAGTAGTATTCTCGTGGCCGGGAACAAGCAGCCCCAGCATTTT | CASSILVAGNKQPQHF
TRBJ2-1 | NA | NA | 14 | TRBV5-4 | TGTGCCAGCAGCTTGGAGTCAGGGGCCAATGAGCAGTTCTTC | CASSLESGANEQFF
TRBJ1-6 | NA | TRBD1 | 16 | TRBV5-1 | TGCGCCAGCAGCTTGGCCATGACAGGGCCTAATTCACCCCTCCACTTT | CASSLAMTGPNSPLHF
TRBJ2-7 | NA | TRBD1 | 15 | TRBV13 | TGTGCCAGCAACCCCCTCCGGGACAGGGACTACGAGCAGTACTTC | CASNPLRDRDYEQYF
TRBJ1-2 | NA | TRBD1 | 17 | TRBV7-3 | TGTGCCAGCAGCCCTGTCGGGACAGGGGGATCAAACTATGGCTACACCTTC | CASSPVGTGGSNYGYTF
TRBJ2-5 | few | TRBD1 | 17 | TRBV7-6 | TGTGCCAGCAGCTTAGTTCCAGGGGGCAACCGAGGAGAGACCCAGTACTTC | CASSLVPGGNRGETQYF
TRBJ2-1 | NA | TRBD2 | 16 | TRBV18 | TGTGCCAGCTCACCACCCACTAGCGGAGCCTACAATGAGCAGTTCTTC | CASSPPTSGAYNEQFF
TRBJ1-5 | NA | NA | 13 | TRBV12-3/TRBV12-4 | TGTGCCAGCAGGTTTAATAGCAATCAGCCCCAGCATTTT | CASRFNSNQPQHF
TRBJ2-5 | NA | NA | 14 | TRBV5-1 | TGCGCCAGCAGCGGGGGGACAGTACAAGAGACCCAGTACTTC | CASSGGTVQETQYF
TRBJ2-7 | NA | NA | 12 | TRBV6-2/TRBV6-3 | TGTGCCAGCAGTTACTACGGGAACGAGCAGTACTTC | CASSYYGNEQYF
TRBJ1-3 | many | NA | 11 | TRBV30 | TGTGCCTGGAGTGTACTCAACACCATATATTTT | CAWSVLNTIYF
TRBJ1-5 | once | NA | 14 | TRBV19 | TGTGCCAGTAGTATTTTGGGGGCCAGGCAGCCCCAGCATTTT | CASSILGARQPQHF